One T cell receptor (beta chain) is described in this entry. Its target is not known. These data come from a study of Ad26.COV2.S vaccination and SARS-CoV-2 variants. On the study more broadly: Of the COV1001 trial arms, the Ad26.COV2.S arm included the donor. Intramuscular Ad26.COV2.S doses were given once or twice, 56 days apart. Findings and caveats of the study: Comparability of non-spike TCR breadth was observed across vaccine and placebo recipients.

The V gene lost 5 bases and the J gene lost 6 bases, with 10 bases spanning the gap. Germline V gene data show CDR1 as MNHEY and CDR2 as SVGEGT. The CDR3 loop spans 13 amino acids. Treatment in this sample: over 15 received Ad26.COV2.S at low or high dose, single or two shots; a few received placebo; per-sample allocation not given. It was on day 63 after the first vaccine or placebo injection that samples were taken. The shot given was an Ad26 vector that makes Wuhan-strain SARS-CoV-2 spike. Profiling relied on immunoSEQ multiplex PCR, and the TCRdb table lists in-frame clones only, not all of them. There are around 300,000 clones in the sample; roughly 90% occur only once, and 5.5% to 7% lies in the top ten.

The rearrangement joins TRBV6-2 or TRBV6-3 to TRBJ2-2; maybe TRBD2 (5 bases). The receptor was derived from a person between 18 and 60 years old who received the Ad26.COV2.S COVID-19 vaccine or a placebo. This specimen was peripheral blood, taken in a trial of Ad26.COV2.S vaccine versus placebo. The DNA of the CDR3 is TGTGCCAGCAGTCCCCAGAGGGCCGGGGAGCTGTTTTTT. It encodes CASSPQRAGELFF.